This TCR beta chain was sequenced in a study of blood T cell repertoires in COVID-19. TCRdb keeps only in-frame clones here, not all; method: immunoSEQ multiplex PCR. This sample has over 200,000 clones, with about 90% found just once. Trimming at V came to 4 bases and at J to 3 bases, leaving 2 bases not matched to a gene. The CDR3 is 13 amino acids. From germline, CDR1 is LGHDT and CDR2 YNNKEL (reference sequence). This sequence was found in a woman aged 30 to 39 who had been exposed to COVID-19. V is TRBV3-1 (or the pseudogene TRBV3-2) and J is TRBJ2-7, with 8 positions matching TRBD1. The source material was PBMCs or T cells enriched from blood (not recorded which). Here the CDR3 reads CASSRQGLYEQYF. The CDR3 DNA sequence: TGTGCCAGCAGCCGACAGGGGCTCTACGAGCAGTACTTC.